The table lists the clone carrying this T cell receptor (beta chain) with many counts. Its cognate antigen is unknown. The sample is drawn from a study of T cells after yellow fever vaccination. The study, taken as a whole, reports: Researchers noted that a small share of clonotypes showed up in both CD4 and CD8 compartments.

Germline V gene lookup returns CDR1 ENHRY and CDR2 SYGVKD. V lost 3 bases to trimming and J lost 8 bases; unmatched junction nucleotides: 7. The CDR3 covers 16 residues. TCRdb recomputed calls from the 5' RACE reads with MiXCR, one row per CDR3 protein. The repertoire holds around 140,000 distinct CDR3 sequences, with less than 8.5% as singletons. The rearrangement links TRBV10-3 to TRBJ2-1; 13 bases are a match to TRBD2. This TCR came from a man younger than 45 who received the YFV17D yellow fever vaccine. The input for sequencing was CD4+ T cells sorted from PBMCs, taken 10 days after the yellow fever booster vaccination. The CDR3 protein is CAISDGLAGVADEQFF. CDR3 sequence (DNA): TGTGCCATCAGTGACGGACTAGCGGGAGTAGCGGATGAGCAGTTCTTC.